Presented here are 17 T cell receptor beta chains from one specimen sequenced in a study of blood T cell repertoires in COVID-19. Libraries were prepared by immunoSEQ multiplex PCR; TCRdb keeps only in-frame clonotypes and omits some of them. The sample gives around 70,000 clones, more than 80% of which show up once; approximately 22% is in the top ten. Sequences were obtained from peripheral blood. Receptors were obtained from a woman aged 65 to 85 with acute or convalescent COVID-19.

This chain connects TRBV10-1 to TRBJ2-1; D possibly corresponds to TRBD1 (6 bases). The CDR3 runs 14 residues. The germline V and J ends were trimmed by 0 bases and 8 bases, with 11 bases remaining between them. Germline CDR1 and CDR2: WNHNN and SYGVQD (reference sequence). This CDR3 is CASSESIQGHEQFF. In nucleotides, the CDR3 is TGCGCCAGCAGTGAGTCGATTCAGGGGCATGAGCAGTTCTTC.

This clone was found once. This chain connects TRBV3-1 (or the pseudogene TRBV3-2) to TRBJ1-4; 7 nucleotides line up with TRBD1. CDR1 is LGHDT and CDR2 is YNNKEL in the germline V gene (reference sequence). This CDR3 region has 15 residues. V was pared by 4 bases and J by 5 bases, with 7 bases of the junction left unmatched. The CDR3 spells CASSRNRGYNEKLFF. As DNA, the CDR3 is TGTGCCAGCAGCCGAAACAGGGGATACAATGAAAAACTGTTTTTT.

V usage is TRBV6-1 and J usage is TRBJ1-5; D is unclear. V dropped 2 bases and J dropped 7 bases, with 21 bases sitting between them. The CDR3 runs to 17 residues. Germline V gene data show CDR1 as MNHNS and CDR2 as SASEGT. This CDR3 is CASSEKDGGIRNQPQHF. The CDR3 DNA reads as TGTGCCAGCAGTGAAAAAGACGGAGGGATCCGAAACCAGCCCCAGCATTTT.

This clone was counted once. The chain links TRBV10-2 to TRBJ2-2; 7 nucleotides align to TRBD1. CDR3 length equals 12 residues. Germline values: CDR1 WSHSY, CDR2 SAAADI. Trimming cost V 7 bases and J 7 bases; bases outside gene matches: 3. The CDR3 sequence is CASIRGHGELFF. The CDR3 DNA reads TGCGCCAGCATTAGGGGGCACGGGGAGCTGTTTTTT.

J is TRBJ2-2 and V is TRBV29-1; D may be TRBD2 (5 bases). V shed 3 bases and J shed 2 bases, with 7 bases lying between them. The CDR3 totals 13 residues. Germline V gene data show CDR1 as SQVTM and CDR2 as ANQGSEA. The CDR3 nucleotides read TGCAGCGTTGACCTAGCTAACACCGGGGAGCTGTTTTTT. Protein: CSVDLANTGELFF.

The chain is built from TRBV6-1 and TRBJ1-1; 7 bases map to TRBD1. With 3 bases clipped from V and 1 base from J, the junction kept 5 bases outside the gene matches. Germline V gene data show CDR1 as MNHNS and CDR2 as SASEGT. This CDR3 comprises 15 residues. The CDR3 spells CASSDKGAANTEAFF. CDR3 DNA: TGTGCCAGCAGTGACAAGGGGGCAGCGAACACTGAAGCTTTCTTT.

The rearrangement uses TRBV10-3 and TRBJ2-1, with 7 bases lining up with TRBD2. The CDR3 totals 18 residues. The junction had 12 bases not matched to a gene; V was cut back by 4 bases and J by 0 bases. Germline loops: CDR1 ENHRY, CDR2 SYGVKD. CDR3 protein: CAISASSPSGPSYNEQFF. CDR3 nucleotide sequence: TGTGCCATCAGTGCCTCATCTCCTAGCGGCCCCTCCTACAATGAGCAGTTCTTC.

The rearrangement uses TRBV29-1 and TRBJ2-7, with TRBD2 matching over 8 bases. The germline V gene encodes CDR1 SQVTM and CDR2 ANQGSEA. This CDR3 spans 13 amino acids. J gave up 3 bases and V 7 bases, and 8 bases lay outside the gene matches. The CDR3 reads CSAGGLAGYEQYF. CDR3 coding DNA: TGCAGCGCCGGGGGCCTAGCGGGCTACGAGCAGTACTTC.

V is TRBV29-1 and J is TRBJ1-1; tentatively, D is TRBD1 (6 bases). Germline V gene lookup returns CDR1 SQVTM and CDR2 ANQGSEA. The CDR3 consists of 11 residues. The chain's CDR3 is CRGTTNTEAFF. The CDR3, as DNA: TGCAGAGGGACAACTAACACTGAAGCTTTCTTT.

This chain links TRBV28 with TRBJ2-1, with D tentatively TRBD1 (6 bases). The germline gives CDR1 MDHEN, CDR2 SYDVKM. V lost 5 bases, J lost 6 bases, and 23 bases lay in between. There are 17 residues in the CDR3. The DNA for the CDR3 is TGTGCCAGCAGTGCCACAGGGTTCTCTTTACCGAGCAATGAGCAGTTCTTC. It specifies CASSATGFSLPSNEQFF.

The CDR3 loop is CASSQNWNYGYTF. As DNA, the CDR3 is TGCGCCAGCAGCCAGAACTGGAACTATGGCTACACCTTC. The chain uses TRBV4-1 and TRBJ1-2; D gene uncertain. The V and J ends lost 3 bases and 2 bases respectively, with 7 bases between them. Germline-derived CDR1 and CDR2 are MGHRA and YSYEKL. CDR3 length: 13 residues.

This chain uses TRBV10-3 with TRBJ2-3, with 11 bases lining up with TRBD2. CDR1 ENHRY and CDR2 SYGVKD come from the germline V gene. This CDR3 is 15 amino acids long. The J segment lost 6 bases and the V segment lost 6 bases, leaving 8 bases of the junction unmatched. The chain's CDR3 is CAIRIAGGPIDTQYF. In DNA, the CDR3 is TGTGCCATCAGAATAGCGGGAGGGCCAATCGATACGCAGTATTTT.

V gene TRBV6-5 combines with J gene TRBJ1-2; 7 nucleotides align to TRBD1. Trimming removed 7 bases from V and 8 bases from J; junction bases left unmatched: 10. The germline gives CDR1 MNHEY, CDR2 SVGAGI. CDR3 length: 13 amino acids. The CDR3 DNA reads as TGTGCCAGCATACTGACAGGGCCCATGGGCTACACCTTC. It encodes CASILTGPMGYTF.

This sequence joins TRBV15 and TRBJ2-7, with D possibly TRBD1 on 6 matching bases. This CDR3 region has 14 residues. Germline V gives CDR1 LNHNV, CDR2 YYDKDF (reference sequence). V dropped 4 bases and J dropped 5 bases, with 15 bases sitting between them. The CDR3 here is CATSTIRDIHEQYF. In DNA, the CDR3 is TGTGCCACCAGCACTATCCGGGACATCCACGAGCAGTACTTC.

This rearrangement joins TRBV19 to TRBJ1-5; 7 nucleotides match TRBD1. With 4 bases clipped from V and 1 base from J, the junction kept 1 base outside the gene matches. The germline gives CDR1 LNHDA, CDR2 SQIVND (reference sequence). The CDR3 totals 14 residues. The CDR3 is CASSTGQSNQPQHF. As DNA, the CDR3 is TGTGCCAGTAGTACGGGACAGAGCAATCAGCCCCAGCATTTT.

This rearrangement joins TRBV19 to TRBJ1-6; TRBD1 agrees at 7 bases. J was trimmed by 7 bases and V by 6 bases; bases with no gene match: 6. The CDR3 runs to 14 residues. Per the germline V gene, CDR1 is LNHDA and CDR2 is SQIVND (reference sequence). The CDR3 DNA is TGTGCCAGTAGCCGCGACAGGGCCAATTCACCCCTCCACTTT. Translation: CASSRDRANSPLHF.

J is TRBJ2-3 and V is TRBV28, with TRBD1 matching over 7 bases. Germline V gene sequence: CDR1 MDHEN, CDR2 SYDVKM. CDR3 size: 14 residues. Trimming cost V 5 bases and J 6 bases; bases outside gene matches: 8. The CDR3 nucleotides are TGTGCCAGCAGTCCCCGAGGACAGGACGATACGCAGTATTTT. This sequence encodes CASSPRGQDDTQYF.